The clone carrying this TCR beta chain turned up a few times. The antigen is not known. The data originate from a study of shared clonotypes between healthy human individuals. The input for sorted-subset replicate PCRs was approximately 210 ng DNA, some 30,000 T cell genomes. Sequencing used immunoSEQ multiplex PCR; TCRdb keeps in-frame clones, though not all of them. There are roughly 1,100,000 clones in the sample; approximately 76% occur only once, and around 1.5% lies in the top ten. CDR3 size: 14 residues. J lost 14 bases, V lost 4 bases, and 11 bases had no gene match. Germline V gives CDR1 SNHLY, CDR2 FYNNEI. Regarding the study as a whole: It was only blood that was sampled, and tissue repertoires likely differ.

The receptor was derived from a man younger than 35 in good health. The V gene is TRBV2, the J gene TRBJ1-6; TRBD1 matches at 7 bases. Sequencing was performed on memory CD4+ T cells sorted from blood. Subset defined: CD45RA-negative fraction. This chain's CDR3 is CASSGEAGGASLHF. Here the CDR3 DNA reads TGTGCCAGCAGTGGGGAGGCAGGGGGGGCGTCCCTCCACTTT.